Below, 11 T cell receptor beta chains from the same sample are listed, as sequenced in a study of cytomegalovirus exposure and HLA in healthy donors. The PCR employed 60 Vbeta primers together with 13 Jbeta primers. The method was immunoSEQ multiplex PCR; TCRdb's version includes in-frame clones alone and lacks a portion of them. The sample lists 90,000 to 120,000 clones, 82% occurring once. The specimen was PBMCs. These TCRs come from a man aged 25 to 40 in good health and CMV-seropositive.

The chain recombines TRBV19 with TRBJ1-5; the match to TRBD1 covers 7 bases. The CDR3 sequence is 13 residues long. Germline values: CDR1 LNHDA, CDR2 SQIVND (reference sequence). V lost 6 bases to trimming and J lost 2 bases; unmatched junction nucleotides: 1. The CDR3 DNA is TGTGCCAGTAGGGGGACAGGCAATCAGCCCCAGCATTTT. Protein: CASRGTGNQPQHF.

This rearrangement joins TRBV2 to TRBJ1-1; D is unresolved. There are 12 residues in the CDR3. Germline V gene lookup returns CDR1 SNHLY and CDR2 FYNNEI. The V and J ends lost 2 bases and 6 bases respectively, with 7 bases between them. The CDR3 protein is CASSERRAEAFF. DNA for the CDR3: TGTGCCAGCAGTGAAAGGAGGGCTGAAGCTTTCTTT.

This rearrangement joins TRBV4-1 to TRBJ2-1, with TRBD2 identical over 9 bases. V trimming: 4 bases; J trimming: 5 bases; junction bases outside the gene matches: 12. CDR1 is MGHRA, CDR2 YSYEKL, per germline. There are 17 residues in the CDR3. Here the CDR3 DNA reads TGCGCCAGCAGCCCCCCGCCCGGGACTAGCCACGACAATGAGCAGTTCTTC. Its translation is CASSPPPGTSHDNEQFF.

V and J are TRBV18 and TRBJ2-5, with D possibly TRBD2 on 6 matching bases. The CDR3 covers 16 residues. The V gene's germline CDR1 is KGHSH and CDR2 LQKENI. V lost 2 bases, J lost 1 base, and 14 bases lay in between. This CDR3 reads CASSPTRGLGQETQYF. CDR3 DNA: TGTGCCAGCTCACCAACGCGGGGTTTAGGCCAAGAGACCCAGTACTTC.

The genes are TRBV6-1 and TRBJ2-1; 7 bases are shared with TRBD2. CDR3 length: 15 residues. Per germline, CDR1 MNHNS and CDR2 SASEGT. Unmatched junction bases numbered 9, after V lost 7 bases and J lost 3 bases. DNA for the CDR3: TGTGCCAGCACGGGCGGGGGAGTATTCTACAATGAGCAGTTCTTC. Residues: CASTGGGVFYNEQFF.

The CDR3 DNA reads as TGCGCCAGCAGCTTACCCGCAGGCGACGAGCAGTACTTC. Its translation is CASSLPAGDEQYF. This rearrangement joins TRBV5-1 to TRBJ2-5; D is ambiguous. The J call is in doubt because the DNA end fits TRBJ2-7 better. This CDR3 comprises 13 residues. Germline loops: CDR1 SGHRS, CDR2 YFSETQ.

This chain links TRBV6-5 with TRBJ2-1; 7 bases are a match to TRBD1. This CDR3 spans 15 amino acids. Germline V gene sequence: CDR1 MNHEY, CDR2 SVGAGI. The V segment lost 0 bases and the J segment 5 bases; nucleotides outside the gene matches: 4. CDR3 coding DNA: TGTGCCAGCAGTTACTCCAGGGACAGCCACAATGAGCAGTTCTTC. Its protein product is CASSYSRDSHNEQFF.

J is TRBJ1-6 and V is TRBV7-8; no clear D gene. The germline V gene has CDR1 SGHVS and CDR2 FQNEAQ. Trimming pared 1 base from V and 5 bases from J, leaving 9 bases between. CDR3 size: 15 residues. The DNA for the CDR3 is TGTGCCAGCAGCTTAGATGGCAGGAATAATTCACCCCTCCACTTT. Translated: CASSLDGRNNSPLHF.

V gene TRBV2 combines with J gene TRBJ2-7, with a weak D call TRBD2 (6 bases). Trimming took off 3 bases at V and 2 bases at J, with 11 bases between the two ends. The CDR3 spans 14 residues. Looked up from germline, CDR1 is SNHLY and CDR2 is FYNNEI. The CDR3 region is CASSEGLIPYEQYF. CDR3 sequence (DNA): TGTGCCAGCAGTGAGGGACTTATTCCCTACGAGCAGTACTTC.

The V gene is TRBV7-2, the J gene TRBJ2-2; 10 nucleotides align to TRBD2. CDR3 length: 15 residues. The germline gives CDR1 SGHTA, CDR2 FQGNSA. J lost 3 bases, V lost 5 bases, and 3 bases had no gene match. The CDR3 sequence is CASSVTSGDTGELFF. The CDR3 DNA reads TGTGCCAGCAGCGTCACTAGCGGGGACACCGGGGAGCTGTTTTTT.

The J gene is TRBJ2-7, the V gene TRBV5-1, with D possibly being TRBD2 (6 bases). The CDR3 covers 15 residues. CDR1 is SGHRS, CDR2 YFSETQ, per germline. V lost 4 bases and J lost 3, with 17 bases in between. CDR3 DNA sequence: TGCGCCAGCAGCCCGGCGGGGTCCCGGGACTACGAGCAGTACTTC. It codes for CASSPAGSRDYEQYF.